This TCR beta chain was sequenced in a study of cytomegalovirus exposure and HLA in healthy donors. The PCR had 60 Vbeta and 13 Jbeta primers. The assay was immunoSEQ multiplex PCR, and TCRdb's table has in-frame clones only and misses some. Among about 120,000 clones, roughly 80% were seen once, and the ten largest hold 1.5%. Study conclusions and caveats: A later analysis linked more than 15,000 TCR beta sequences to HLA alleles at 0.05 false discovery rate. TRBV6-2, TRBV6-3 and some other V segments were excluded as indistinguishable. Reportedly, fewer N-insertions than the 666-donor mean appeared in an Asian-associated ancestry cluster in a later analysis. In a later analysis, V- and J-gene trimming of beta chains associated with a DCLRE1C missense variant, replicated independently.

V was trimmed by 3 bases and J by 7 bases, leaving 13 bases between them. The germline CDR1 and CDR2 sequences are SGHVS and FNYEAQ. This CDR3 comprises 13 residues. As concerns this clone: Its antigen is still unknown.

Sequenced material: PBMCs. The TCR comes from a woman aged 18-29 years in good health and CMV-seronegative. The chain employs TRBV7-6 and TRBJ2-7; D is uncertain. CDR3 loop: CASSLTREREQYF. DNA of the CDR3: TGTGCCAGCAGCTTGACTCGAGAGAGGGAGCAGTACTTC.